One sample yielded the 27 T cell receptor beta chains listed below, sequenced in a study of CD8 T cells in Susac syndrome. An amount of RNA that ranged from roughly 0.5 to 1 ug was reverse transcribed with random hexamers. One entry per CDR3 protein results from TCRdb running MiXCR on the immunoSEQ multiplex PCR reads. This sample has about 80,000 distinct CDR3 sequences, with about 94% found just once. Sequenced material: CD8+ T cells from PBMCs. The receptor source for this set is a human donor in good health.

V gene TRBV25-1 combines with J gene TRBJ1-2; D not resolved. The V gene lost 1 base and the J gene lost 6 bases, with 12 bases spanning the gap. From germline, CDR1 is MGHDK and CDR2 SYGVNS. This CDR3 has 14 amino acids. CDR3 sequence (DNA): TGTGCCAGCAGTGAATTACTGTCATCCCATGGCTACACCTTC. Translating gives CASSELLSSHGYTF.

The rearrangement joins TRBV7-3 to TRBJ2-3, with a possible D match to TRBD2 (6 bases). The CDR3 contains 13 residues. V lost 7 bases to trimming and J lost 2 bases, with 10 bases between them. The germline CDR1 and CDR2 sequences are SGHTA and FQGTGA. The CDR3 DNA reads TGTGCCAGCAATCGGGAGACCACAGATACGCAGTATTTT. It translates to CASNRETTDTQYF. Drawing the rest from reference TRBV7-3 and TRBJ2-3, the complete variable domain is GAGVSQTPSNKVTEKGKYVELRCDPISGHTALYWYRQSLGQGPEFLIYFQGTGAADDSGLPNDRFFAVRPEGSVSTLKIQRTERGDSAVYLCASNRETTDTQYFGPGTRLTVL.

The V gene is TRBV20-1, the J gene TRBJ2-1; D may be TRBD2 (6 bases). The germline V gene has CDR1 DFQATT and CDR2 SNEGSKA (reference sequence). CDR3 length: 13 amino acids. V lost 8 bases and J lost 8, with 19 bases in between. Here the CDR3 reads CSTQGGVMDEQFF. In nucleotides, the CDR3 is TGCAGTACTCAGGGCGGGGTTATGGATGAGCAGTTCTTC.

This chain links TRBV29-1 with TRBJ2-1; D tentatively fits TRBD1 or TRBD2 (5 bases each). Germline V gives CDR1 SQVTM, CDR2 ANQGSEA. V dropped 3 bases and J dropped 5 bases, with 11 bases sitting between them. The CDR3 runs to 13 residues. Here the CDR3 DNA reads TGCAGCGTTGAGGGAGACAGTAACAATGAGCAGTTCTTC. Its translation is CSVEGDSNNEQFF.

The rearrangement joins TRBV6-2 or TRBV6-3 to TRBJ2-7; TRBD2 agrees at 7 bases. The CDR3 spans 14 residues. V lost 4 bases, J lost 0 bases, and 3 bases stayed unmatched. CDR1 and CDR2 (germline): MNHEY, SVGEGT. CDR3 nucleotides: TGTGCCAGCAGTTTCGGGGGGTACTCCTACGAGCAGTACTTC. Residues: CASSFGGYSYEQYF.

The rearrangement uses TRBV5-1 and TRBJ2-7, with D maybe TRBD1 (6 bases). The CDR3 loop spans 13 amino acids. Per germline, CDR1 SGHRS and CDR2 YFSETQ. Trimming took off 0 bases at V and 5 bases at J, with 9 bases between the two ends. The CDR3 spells CASSLGAGDEQYV. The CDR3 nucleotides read TGCGCCAGCAGCTTGGGTGCAGGGGACGAGCAGTACGTC.

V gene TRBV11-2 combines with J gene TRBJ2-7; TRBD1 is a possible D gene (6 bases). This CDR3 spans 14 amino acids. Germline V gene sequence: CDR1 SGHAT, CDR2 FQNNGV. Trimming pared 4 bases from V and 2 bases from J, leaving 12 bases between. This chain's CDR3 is CASSYGGGTYEQYF. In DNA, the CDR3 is TGTGCCAGCAGCTATGGGGGCGGAACCTACGAGCAGTACTTC.

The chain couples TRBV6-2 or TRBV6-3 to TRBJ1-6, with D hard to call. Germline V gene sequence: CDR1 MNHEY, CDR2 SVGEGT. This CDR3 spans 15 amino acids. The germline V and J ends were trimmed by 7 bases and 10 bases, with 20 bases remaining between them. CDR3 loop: CASTLLGVTRSPLHF. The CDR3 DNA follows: TGTGCCAGCACCCTCCTCGGAGTTACACGGTCACCCCTCCACTTT.

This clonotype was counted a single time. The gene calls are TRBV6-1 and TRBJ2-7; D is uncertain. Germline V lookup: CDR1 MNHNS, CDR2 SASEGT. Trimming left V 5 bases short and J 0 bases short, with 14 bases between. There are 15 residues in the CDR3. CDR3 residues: CASSTFPSSSYEQYV. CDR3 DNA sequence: TGTGCCAGCAGTACCTTTCCTTCGAGCTCCTACGAGCAGTACGTC.

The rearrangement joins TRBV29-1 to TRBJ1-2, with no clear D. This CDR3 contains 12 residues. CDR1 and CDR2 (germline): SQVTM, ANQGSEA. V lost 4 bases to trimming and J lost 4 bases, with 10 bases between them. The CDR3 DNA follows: TGCAGCGTTGTAGTCGGAATCTATGGCTACACCTTC. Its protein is CSVVVGIYGYTF.

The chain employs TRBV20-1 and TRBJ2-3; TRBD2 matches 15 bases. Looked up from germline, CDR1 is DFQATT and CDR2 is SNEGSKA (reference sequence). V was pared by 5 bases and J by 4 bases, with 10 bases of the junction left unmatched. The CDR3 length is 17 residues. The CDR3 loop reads CSARGLAGGPIADTQYF. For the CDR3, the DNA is TGCAGTGCTCGTGGACTAGCGGGGGGGCCGATCGCAGATACGCAGTATTTT.

CDR3 in amino acids: CSARKYNEQFF. CDR3 DNA: TGCAGTGCTAGGAAGTACAATGAGCAGTTCTTC. The rearrangement links TRBV20-1 to TRBJ2-1, with no clear D. The CDR3 is 11 residues long. V gave up 3 bases and J gave up 4 bases, with 4 bases separating them. Germline values: CDR1 DFQATT, CDR2 SNEGSKA (reference sequence).

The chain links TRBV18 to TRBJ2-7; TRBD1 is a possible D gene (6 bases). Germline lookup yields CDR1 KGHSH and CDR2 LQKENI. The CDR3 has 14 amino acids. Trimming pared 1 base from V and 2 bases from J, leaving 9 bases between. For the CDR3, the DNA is TGTGCCAGCTCACCACGGGACATTCCCTACGAGCAGTACTTC. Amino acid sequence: CASSPRDIPYEQYF.

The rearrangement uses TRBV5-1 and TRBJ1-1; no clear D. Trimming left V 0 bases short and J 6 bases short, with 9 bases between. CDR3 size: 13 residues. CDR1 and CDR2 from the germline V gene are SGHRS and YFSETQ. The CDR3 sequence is CASSLERPPEAFF. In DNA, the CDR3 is TGCGCCAGCAGCTTGGAGCGGCCGCCTGAAGCTTTCTTT. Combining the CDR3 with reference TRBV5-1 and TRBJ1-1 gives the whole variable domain KAGVTQTPRYLIKTRGQQVTLSCSPISGHRSVSWYQQTPGQGLQFLFEYFSETQRNKGNFPGRFSGRQFSNSRSEMNVSTLELGDSALYLCASSLERPPEAFFGQGTRLTVV.

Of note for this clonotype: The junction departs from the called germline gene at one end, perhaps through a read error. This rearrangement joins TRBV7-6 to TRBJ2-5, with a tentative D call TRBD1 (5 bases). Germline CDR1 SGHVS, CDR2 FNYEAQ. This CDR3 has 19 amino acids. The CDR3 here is CASSSRKGKETRLQETQYF. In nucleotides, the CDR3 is TGTGCTAGCAGCTCCCGGAAGGGGAAGGAAACAAGACTCCAAGAGACCCAGTACTTC.

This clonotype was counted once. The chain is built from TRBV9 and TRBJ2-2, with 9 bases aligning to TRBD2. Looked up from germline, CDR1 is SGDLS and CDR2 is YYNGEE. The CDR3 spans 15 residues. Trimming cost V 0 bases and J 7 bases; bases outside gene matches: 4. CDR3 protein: CASSVGIAGVGELFF. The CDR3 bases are TGTGCCAGCAGCGTAGGGATAGCGGGAGTCGGGGAGCTGTTTTTT.

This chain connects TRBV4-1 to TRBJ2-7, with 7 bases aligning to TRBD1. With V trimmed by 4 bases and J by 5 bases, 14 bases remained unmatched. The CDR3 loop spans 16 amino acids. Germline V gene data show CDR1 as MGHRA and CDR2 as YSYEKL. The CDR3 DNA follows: TGCGCCAGCAGCCCGCGGGCAGTGGGACAGTCCAACGAGCAGTACTTC. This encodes CASSPRAVGQSNEQYF.

The CDR3 sequence: CATGGTEYNEQFF. The CDR3 DNA is TGTGCCACCGGAGGGACAGAATACAATGAGCAGTTCTTC. V gene TRBV24-1 combines with J gene TRBJ2-1, with D perhaps TRBD1 (7 bases). Per the germline V gene, CDR1 is KGHDR and CDR2 is SFDVKD. CDR3 size: 13 residues. Trimming took off 9 bases at V and 4 bases at J, with 12 bases between the two ends.

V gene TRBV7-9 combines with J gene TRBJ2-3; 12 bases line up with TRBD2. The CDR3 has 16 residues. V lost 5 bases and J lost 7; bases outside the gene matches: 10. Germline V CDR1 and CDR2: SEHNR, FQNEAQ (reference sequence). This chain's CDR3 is CASSGLAGGTGNTQYF. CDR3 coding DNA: TGTGCCAGCAGCGGGCTAGCGGGAGGGACTGGCAATACGCAGTATTTT. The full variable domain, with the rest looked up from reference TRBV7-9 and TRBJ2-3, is DTGVSQNPRHKITKRGQNVTFRCDPISEHNRLYWYRQTLGQGPEFLTYFQNEAQLEKSRLLSDRFSAERPKGSFSTLEIQRTEQGDSAMYLCASSGLAGGTGNTQYFGPGTRLTVL.

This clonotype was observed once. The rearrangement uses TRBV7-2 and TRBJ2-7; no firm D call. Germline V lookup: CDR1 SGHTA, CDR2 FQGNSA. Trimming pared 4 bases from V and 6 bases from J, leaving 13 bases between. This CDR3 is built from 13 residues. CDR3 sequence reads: CASSYTTVREQYV. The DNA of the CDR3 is TGTGCCAGCAGCTATACCACCGTCCGCGAGCAGTACGTC.

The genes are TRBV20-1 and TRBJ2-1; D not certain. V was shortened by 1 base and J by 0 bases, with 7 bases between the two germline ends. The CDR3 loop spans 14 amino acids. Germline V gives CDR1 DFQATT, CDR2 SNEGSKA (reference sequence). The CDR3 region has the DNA TGCAGTGCTAGAGGAGTGGGCTCCTACAATGAGCAGTTCTTC. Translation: CSARGVGSYNEQFF.

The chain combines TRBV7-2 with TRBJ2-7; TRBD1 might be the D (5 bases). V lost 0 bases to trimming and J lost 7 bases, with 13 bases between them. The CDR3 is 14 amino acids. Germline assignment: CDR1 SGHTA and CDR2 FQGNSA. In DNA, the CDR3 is TGTGCCAGCAGCTTAGCGGGGCCCGGTAGGGAGCAGTACTTC. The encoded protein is CASSLAGPGREQYF. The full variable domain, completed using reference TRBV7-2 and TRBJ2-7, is GAGVSQSPSNKVTEKGKDVELRCDPISGHTALYWYRQSLGQGLEFLIYFQGNSAPDKSGLPSDRFSAERTGGSVSTLTIQRTQQEDSAVYLCASSLAGPGREQYFGPGTRLTVT.

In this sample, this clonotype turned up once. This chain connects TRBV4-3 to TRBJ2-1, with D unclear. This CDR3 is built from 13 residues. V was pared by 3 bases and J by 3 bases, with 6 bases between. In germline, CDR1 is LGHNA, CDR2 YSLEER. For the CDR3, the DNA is TGCGCCAGCAGCCAGGGCGTCTACAATGAGCAGTTCTTC. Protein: CASSQGVYNEQFF.

Here the CDR3 reads CSARDRRLAGLTGELFF. In DNA form, the CDR3 reads TGCAGTGCTAGAGATCGACGACTAGCGGGGCTCACCGGGGAGCTGTTTTTT. The J gene is TRBJ2-2, the V gene TRBV20-1; 11 bases agree with TRBD2. The CDR3 runs to 17 residues. Per the germline V gene, CDR1 is DFQATT and CDR2 is SNEGSKA (reference sequence). J lost 4 bases, V lost 0 bases, and 7 bases had no gene match.

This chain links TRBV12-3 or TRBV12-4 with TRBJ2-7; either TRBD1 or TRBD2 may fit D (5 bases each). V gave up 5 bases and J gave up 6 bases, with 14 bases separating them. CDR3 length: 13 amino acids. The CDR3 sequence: CASSQMVGTEQYV. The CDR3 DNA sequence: TGTGCCAGCAGTCAGATGGTGGGGACCGAGCAGTACGTC.

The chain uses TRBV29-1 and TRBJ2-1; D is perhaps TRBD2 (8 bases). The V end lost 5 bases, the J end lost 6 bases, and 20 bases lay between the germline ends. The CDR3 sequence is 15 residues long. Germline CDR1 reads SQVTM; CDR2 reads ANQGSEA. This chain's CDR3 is CSVQGGASGFNEQFF. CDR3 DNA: TGCAGCGTTCAGGGGGGCGCTAGCGGGTTCAATGAGCAGTTCTTC.

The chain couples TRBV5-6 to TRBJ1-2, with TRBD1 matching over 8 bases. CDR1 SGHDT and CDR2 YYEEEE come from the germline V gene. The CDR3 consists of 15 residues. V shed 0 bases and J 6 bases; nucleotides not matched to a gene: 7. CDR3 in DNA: TGTGCCAGCAGCTTGGCCGGGGCAGGGGGCGATGGCTACACCTTC. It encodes CASSLAGAGGDGYTF.